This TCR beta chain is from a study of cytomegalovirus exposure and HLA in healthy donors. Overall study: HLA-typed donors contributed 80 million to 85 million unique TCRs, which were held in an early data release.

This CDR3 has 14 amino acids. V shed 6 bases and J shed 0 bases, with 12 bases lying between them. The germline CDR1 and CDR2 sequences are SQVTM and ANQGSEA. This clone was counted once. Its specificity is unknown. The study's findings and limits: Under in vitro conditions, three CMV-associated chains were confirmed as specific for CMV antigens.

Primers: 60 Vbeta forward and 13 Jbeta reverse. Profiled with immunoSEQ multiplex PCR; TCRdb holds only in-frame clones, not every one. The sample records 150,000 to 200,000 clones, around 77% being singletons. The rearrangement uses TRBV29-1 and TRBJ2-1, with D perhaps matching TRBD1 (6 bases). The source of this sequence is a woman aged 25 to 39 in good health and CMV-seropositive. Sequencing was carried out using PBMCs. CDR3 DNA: TGCAGCGTGAGCGGACAGAGCTCCTACAATGAGCAGTTCTTC. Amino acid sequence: CSVSGQSSYNEQFF.